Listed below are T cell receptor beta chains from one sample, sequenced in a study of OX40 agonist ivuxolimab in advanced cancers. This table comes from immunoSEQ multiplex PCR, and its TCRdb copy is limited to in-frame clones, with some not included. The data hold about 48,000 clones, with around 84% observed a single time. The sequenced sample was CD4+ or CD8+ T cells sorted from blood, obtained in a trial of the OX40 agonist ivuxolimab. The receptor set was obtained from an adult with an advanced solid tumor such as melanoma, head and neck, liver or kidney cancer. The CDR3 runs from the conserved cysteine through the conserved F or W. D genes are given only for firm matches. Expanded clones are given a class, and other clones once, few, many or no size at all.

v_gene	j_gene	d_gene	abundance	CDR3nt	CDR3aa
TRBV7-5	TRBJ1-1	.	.	TGTGCCAGCAATTTACAGGGGGGCACTGAAGCTTTCTTT	CASNLQGGTEAFF
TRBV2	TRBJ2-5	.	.	TGTGCCAGCAGTGTGGGGACCCAGTACTTC	CASSVGTQYF
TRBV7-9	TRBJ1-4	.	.	TGTGCCAGCAGCTTAAGGCGAGACAGTAATGAAAAACTGTTTTTT	CASSLRRDSNEKLFF
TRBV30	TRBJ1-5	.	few	TGTGCCTGGAGTGTCCGGCATAGCAATCAGCCCCAGCATTTT	CAWSVRHSNQPQHF
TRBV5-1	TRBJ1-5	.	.	TGCGCCAGCAGCTTGGAAGGGTCAGACAATCAGCCCCAGCATTTT	CASSLEGSDNQPQHF
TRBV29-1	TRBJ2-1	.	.	TGCAGCGTTGGGCGGAGCTCCTACAATGAGCAGTTCTTC	CSVGRSSYNEQFF
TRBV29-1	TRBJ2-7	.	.	TGCAGCGTTGAAGACATAGCGACAGGAGGCCAGGAGCAGTACTTC	CSVEDIATGGQEQYF
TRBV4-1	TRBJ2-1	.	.	TGCGCCAGCAGCCCATACGGGACTGCAAGCTCCTACAATGAGCAGTTCTTC	CASSPYGTASSYNEQFF
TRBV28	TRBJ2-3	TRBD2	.	TGTGCCAGCAGTTTAGCACTAGCGTATAGCACAGATACGCAGTATTTT	CASSLALAYSTDTQYF
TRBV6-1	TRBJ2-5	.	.	TGTGCCAGCAGAAAGTACGGGGAGACCCAGTACTTC	CASRKYGETQYF
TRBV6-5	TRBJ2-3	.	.	TGTGCCAGCAACGTGTACGGGAGCACAGATACGCAGTATTTT	CASNVYGSTDTQYF
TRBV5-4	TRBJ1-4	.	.	TGTGCCAGCAGCTTGCGGGACGGACGGTCTACTAATGAAAAACTGTTTTTT	CASSLRDGRSTNEKLFF
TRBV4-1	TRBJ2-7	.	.	TGCGCCAGCAGCCAAGAGACGGGTGTAGGGCAGTACTTC	CASSQETGVGQYF
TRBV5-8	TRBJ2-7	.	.	TGTGCCAGCAGCTTGAGAGAGGGGGGGTACGAGCAGTACTTC	CASSLREGGYEQYF
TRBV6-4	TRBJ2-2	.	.	TGTGCCAGCAGTGCGCCATTTCTAGTGGTCCCCGGGGAGCTGTTTTTT	CASSAPFLVVPGELFF
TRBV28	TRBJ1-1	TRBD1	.	TGTGCCAGCAGGGACAGGGGACGGGACACTGAAGCTTTCTTT	CASRDRGRDTEAFF
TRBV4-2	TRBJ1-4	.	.	TGTGCCAGCAGCCAAGATCAAGGATCTGATCTGGGGGGGGTTTTTTTT	CASSQDQGSDLGGVFF
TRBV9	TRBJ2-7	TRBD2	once	TGTGCCAGCAGCGTTCGGGGGGGAGCCTACGAGCAGTACTTC	CASSVRGGAYEQYF
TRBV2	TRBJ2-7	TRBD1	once	TGTGCCAGCACTGGATCGCCGGGACAGGGGTACGAGCAGTACTTC	CASTGSPGQGYEQYF
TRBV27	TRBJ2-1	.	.	TGTGCCAGCAGTGGACTATGGGCCCCGGGTGAGCAGTTCTTC	CASSGLWAPGEQFF
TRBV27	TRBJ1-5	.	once	TGTGCCAGCAGTTTATCGGCGAACCAGCCCCAGCATTTT	CASSLSANQPQHF
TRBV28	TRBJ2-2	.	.	TGTGCCAGCCTCGTTCGCGCCGGGGAGCTGTTTTTT	CASLVRAGELFF
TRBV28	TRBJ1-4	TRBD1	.	TGTGCCAGCACCGAACCCGGGACAGGGGGTGGAGAAAAACTGTTTTTT	CASTEPGTGGGEKLFF
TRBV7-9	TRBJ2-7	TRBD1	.	TGTGCCAGCAACGACGGGACAGAGGAAGGAAGCGACGAGCAGTACTTC	CASNDGTEEGSDEQYF
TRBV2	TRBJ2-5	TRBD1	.	TGTGCCAGCATTAACCGGGACAGGGACGGAGAGACCCAGTACTTC	CASINRDRDGETQYF
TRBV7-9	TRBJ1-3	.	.	TGTGCCAGCAGCCTCAGGGGTAGCTCTGGAAACACCATATATTTT	CASSLRGSSGNTIYF
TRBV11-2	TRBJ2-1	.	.	TGTGCCAGCAGCTTATTCGATGAGCAGTTCTTC	CASSLFDEQFF
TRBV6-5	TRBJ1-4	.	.	TGTGCCAGCAGGAGAACAGGATATAATGAAAAACTGTTTTTT	CASRRTGYNEKLFF
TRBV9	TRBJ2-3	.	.	TGTGCCAGCAGCGAAAGACCAGGGACAGATACGCAGTATTTT	CASSERPGTDTQYF
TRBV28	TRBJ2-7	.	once	TGTGCCAGCAGTTCCTCGGACAGAGGGCAGTACTTC	CASSSSDRGQYF
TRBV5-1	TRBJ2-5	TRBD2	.	TGCGCCAGCGCCCGGGGGGAGGAGACCCAGTACTTC	CASARGEETQYF
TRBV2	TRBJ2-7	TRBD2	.	TGTGCCAGCAGTGTAGCGGGGGGCGGGCAGTACTTC	CASSVAGGGQYF
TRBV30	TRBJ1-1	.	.	TGTGCCTGGAGTGTAGATAGCAGGTCGAACACTGAAGCTTTCTTT	CAWSVDSRSNTEAFF
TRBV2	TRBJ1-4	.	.	TGTGCCAGCACCAGGAGTCAGGGAAAGGGGGAAAAACTGTTTTTT	CASTRSQGKGEKLFF
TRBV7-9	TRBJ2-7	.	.	TGTGCCAGCAGCTTCACCTCCGCGTACGAGCAGTACTTC	CASSFTSAYEQYF
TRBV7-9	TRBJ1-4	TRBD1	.	TGTGCCAGCAGCCGACTAGGGACAGCGGGAATGGAAAAACTGTTTTTT	CASSRLGTAGMEKLFF
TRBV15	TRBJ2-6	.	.	TGTGCCACCAGCAGACCGGGTAGTATCGGGGCCAACGTCCTGACTTTC	CATSRPGSIGANVLTF
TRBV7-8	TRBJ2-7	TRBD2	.	TGTGCCAGCAGCTTAGACCATTCGCGGGGGGTTTCCTACGAGCAGTACTTC	CASSLDHSRGVSYEQYF
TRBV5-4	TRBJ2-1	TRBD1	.	TGTGCCAGCAGCTTGTCCGGGGACAGAGTGTACAATGAGCAGTTCTTC	CASSLSGDRVYNEQFF
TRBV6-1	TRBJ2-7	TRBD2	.	TGTGCCAGCAGTGGGTTAGCGGGAGGACACGAGCAGTACTTC	CASSGLAGGHEQYF
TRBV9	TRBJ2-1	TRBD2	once	TGTGCCAGCAGCGTAGGTACTAGCGGGTACTACAATGAGCAGTTCTTC	CASSVGTSGYYNEQFF
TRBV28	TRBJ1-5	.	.	TGTGCCAGCATTCAGGGAGGAAGCAATCAGCCCCAGCATTTT	CASIQGGSNQPQHF
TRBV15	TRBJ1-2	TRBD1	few	TGTGCCACCAGCAGGGGCTTGACGGGACAGGGCCATGGCTACACCTTC	CATSRGLTGQGHGYTF
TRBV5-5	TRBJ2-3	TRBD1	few	TGTGCCAGCAGCTGGGACAGGCCCAGCACAGATACGCAGTATTTT	CASSWDRPSTDTQYF
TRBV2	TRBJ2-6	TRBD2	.	TGTGCCAGCACCCCCCCCAGCGGGGTTCCTGGGGCCAACGTCCTGACTTTC	CASTPPSGVPGANVLTF
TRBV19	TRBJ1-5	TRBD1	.	TGTGCCAGTAGTATCCCGGACAGGGGCAATCAGCCCCAGCATTTT	CASSIPDRGNQPQHF
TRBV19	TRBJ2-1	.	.	TGTGCCAGTAGTATAGGGGGTTCGACGTACAATGAGCAGTTCTTC	CASSIGGSTYNEQFF
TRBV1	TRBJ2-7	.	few	TGCACCAGCAGCCAAGCACTATACTTC	CTSSQALYF
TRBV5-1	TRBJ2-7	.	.	TGCGCCAGCAGCTTGGCCGGGTCGAACTCCTACGAGCAGTACTTC	CASSLAGSNSYEQYF
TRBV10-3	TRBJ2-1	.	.	TGTGCCATCAGCCGCCTAGGCGAGCAGTTCTTC	CAISRLGEQFF
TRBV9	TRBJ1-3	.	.	TGTGCCAGCAGCAGGGGACCTCCCACCTTAATCTCTGGAAACACCATATATTTT	CASSRGPPTLISGNTIYF
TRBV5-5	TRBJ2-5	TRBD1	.	TGTGCCAGCAGCTTGCCGACAGGGGAGGAGACCCAGTACTTC	CASSLPTGEETQYF
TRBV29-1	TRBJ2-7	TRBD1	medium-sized	TGCAGCGCACCCACCGGGACAGGGAGCAACGAGCAGTACTTC	CSAPTGTGSNEQYF
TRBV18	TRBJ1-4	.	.	TGTGCCAGCTCACCTAACAGGAATGAAAAACTGTTTTTT	CASSPNRNEKLFF
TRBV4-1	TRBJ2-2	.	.	TGCGCCAGCAGCCAAAGAGCATCAGCAGGGCTGGACGGGGAGCTGTTTTTT	CASSQRASAGLDGELFF